This T cell receptor (beta chain) was recovered during a study of follicular helper T cells after annual influenza vaccination. Study as a whole: Some donors were sampled over the 2013-2014, 2014-2015 and 2015-2016 vaccinations.

The CDR3 runs to 14 residues. Trimming removed 1 base from V and 7 bases from J, with 10 bases in between. Germline V gene lookup returns CDR1 SGHAT and CDR2 FQNNGV. The repertoire was sequenced with immunoSEQ multiplex PCR; TCRdb's copy has only in-frame clones and lacks some. Of approximately 11,000 clones listed, roughly 80% are singletons. The time point is: 2015-2016 season, 7 days after influenza vaccination. The rearrangement uses TRBV11-2 and TRBJ1-4; the D is unclear. The source is an adult who received the influenza vaccine. This specimen was CXCR5+ CD38- circulating T follicular helper cells from blood, taken 7 days after influenza vaccination. Stated subset: circulating Tfh, non-naive CD4+CXCR5+PD-1+ (ICOS+CD38+ or ICOS-CD38-). The CDR3 sequence: CASSLGHPGEKLFF. CDR3 bases: TGTGCCAGCAGCTTAGGTCACCCGGGTGAAAAACTGTTTTTT. Looking up the rest from reference TRBV11-2 and TRBJ1-4 gives the full variable domain: EAGVAQSPRYKIIEKRQSVAFWCNPISGHATLYWYQQILGQGPKLLIQFQNNGVVDDSQLPKDRFSAERLKGVDSTLKIQPAKLEDSAVYLCASSLGHPGEKLFFGSGTQLSVL.